This T cell receptor beta chain was recorded in a study of blood T cells in healthy people across ages. Overall study results and limits: Older individuals had lower TCR beta diversity per million T cells (the decline was roughly linear). Reliance upon unsorted PBMCs precluded definitive naive versus antigen-experienced comparison.

Around 9.5 milliliters of peripheral blood were drawn from each donor. For this clonotype: What it recognizes is unknown.

V was trimmed by 0 bases and J by 0 bases, leaving 16 bases between them. The CDR3 totals 18 residues. The germline CDR1 and CDR2 sequences are SGHVS and FQNEAQ. The authors ran a second PCR of about 7 to 11 cycles using a sample-barcoded 5' primer and a J-beta primer mix. From the 5' RACE reads, TCRdb called clonotypes with MiXCR, one entry per CDR3 protein. The repertoire consists of over 1,200,000 distinct CDR3 sequences, with around 55% occurring once and the leading ten covering 6.5% to 8%. The origin of this receptor is a young man in good health. Sequences were obtained from blood. The chain recombines TRBV7-8 with TRBJ2-3; possible D gene TRBD2, 6 bases. The CDR3 nucleotides are TGTGCCAGCAGCTTAGCGAGGGAGGCAAGTAGAAGCACAGATACGCAGTATTTT. It codes for CASSLAREASRSTDTQYF.